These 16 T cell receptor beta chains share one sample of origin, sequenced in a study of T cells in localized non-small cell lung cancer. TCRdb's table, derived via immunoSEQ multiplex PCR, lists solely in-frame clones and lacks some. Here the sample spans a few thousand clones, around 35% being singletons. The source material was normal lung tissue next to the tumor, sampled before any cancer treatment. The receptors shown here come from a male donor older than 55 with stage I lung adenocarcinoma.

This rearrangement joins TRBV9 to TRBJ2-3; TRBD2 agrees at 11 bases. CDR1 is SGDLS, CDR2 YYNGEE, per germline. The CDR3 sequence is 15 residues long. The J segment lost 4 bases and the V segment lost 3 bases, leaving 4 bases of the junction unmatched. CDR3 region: CASSAGTSGPDTQYF. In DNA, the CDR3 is TGTGCCAGCAGCGCCGGGACTAGCGGTCCAGATACGCAGTATTTT.

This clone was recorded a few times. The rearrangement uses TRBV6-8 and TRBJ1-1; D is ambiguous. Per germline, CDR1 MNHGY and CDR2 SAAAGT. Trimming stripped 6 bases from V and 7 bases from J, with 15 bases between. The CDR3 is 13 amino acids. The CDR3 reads CASSDWTGGEAFF. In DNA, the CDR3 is TGTGCCAGCAGCGATTGGACGGGCGGTGAAGCTTTCTTT.

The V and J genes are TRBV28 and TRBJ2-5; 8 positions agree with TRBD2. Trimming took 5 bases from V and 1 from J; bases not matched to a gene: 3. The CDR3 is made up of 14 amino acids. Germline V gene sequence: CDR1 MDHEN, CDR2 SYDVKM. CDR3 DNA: TGTGCCAGCAGTCCCGGACTAGCCCAAGAGACCCAGTACTTC. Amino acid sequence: CASSPGLAQETQYF.

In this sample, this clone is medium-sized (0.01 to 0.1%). The CDR3 protein is CASSLGGGWEETQYF. The CDR3 nucleotides are TGTGCCAGCAGCTTAGGGGGTGGGTGGGAAGAGACCCAGTACTTC. This chain uses TRBV11-3 with TRBJ2-5; D is unresolved. CDR1 is SGHNT and CDR2 is YENEEA in the germline V gene. V lost 1 base, J lost 3 bases, and 12 bases lay in between. This CDR3 region has 15 residues.

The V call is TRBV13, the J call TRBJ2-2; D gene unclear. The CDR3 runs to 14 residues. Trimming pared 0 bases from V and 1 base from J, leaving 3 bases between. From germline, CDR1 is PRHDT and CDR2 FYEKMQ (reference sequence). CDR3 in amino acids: CASSLGKNTGELFF. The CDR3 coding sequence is TGTGCCAGCAGCTTAGGAAAGAACACCGGGGAGCTGTTTTTT.

The CDR3 nucleotides read TGTGCCAGCAGTATGACTAGCAGGAGTAGGGAGCTGTTTTTT. Encoded protein: CASSMTSRSRELFF. The chain employs TRBV28 and TRBJ2-2; TRBD2 matches at 7 bases. The CDR3 length is 14 residues. Trimming at V came to 5 bases and at J to 9 bases, leaving 9 bases not matched to a gene. Germline CDR1 is MDHEN and CDR2 is SYDVKM. Complete variable domain (other parts from reference TRBV28 and TRBJ2-2): DVKVTQSSRYLVKRTGEKVFLECVQDMDHENMFWYRQDPGLGLRLIYFSYDVKMKEKGDIPEGYSVSREKKERFSLILESASTNQTSMYLCASSMTSRSRELFFGEGSRLTVL.

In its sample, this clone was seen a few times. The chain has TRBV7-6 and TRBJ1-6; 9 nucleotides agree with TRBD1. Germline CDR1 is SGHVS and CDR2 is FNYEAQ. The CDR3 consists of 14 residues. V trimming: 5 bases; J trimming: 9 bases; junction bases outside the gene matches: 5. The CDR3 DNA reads TGTGCCAGCAGCGAGGGACAGGGTATTTCACCCCTCCACTTT. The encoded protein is CASSEGQGISPLHF.

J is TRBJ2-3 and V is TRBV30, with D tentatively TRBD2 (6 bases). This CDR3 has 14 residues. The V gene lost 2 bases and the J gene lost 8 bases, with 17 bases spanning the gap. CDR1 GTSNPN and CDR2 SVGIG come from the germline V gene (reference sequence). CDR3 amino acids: CAWSSAEGWGTQYF. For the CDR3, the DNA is TGTGCCTGGAGTTCGGCGGAGGGTTGGGGTACGCAGTATTTT.

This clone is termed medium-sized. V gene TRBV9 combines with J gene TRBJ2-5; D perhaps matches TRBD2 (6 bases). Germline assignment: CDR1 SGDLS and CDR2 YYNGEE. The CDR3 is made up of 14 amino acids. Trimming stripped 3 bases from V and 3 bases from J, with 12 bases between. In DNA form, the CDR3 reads TGTGCCAGCAGCGGGGAGGAGGCAAAAGAGACCCAGTACTTC. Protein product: CASSGEEAKETQYF.

This CDR3 is CASRSGGYGYTF. The CDR3 DNA reads TGTGCCAGCAGGTCCGGAGGGTATGGCTACACCTTC. The chain combines TRBV28 with TRBJ1-2; no clear D. Trimming took off 6 bases at V and 5 bases at J, with 10 bases between the two ends. Germline V lookup: CDR1 MDHEN, CDR2 SYDVKM. This CDR3 has 12 residues.

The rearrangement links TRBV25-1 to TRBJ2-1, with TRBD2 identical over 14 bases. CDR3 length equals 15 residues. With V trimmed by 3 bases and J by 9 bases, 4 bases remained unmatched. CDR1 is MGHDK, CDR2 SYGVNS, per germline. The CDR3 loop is CASSETSGGDSEQFF. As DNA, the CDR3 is TGTGCCAGCAGTGAGACTAGCGGGGGGGATAGTGAGCAGTTCTTC.

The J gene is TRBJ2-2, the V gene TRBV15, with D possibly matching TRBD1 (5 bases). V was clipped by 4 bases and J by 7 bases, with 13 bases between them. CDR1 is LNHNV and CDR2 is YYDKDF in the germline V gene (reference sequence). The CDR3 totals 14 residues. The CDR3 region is CATSMTAQGGELFF. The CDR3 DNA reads TGTGCCACCAGCATGACCGCCCAGGGCGGGGAGCTGTTTTTT. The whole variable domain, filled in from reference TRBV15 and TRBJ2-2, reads DAMVIQNPRYQVTQFGKPVTLSCSQTLNHNVMYWYQQKSSQAPKLLFHYYDKDFNNEADTPDNFQSRRPNTSFCFLDIRSPGLGDTAMYLCATSMTAQGGELFFGEGSRLTVL.

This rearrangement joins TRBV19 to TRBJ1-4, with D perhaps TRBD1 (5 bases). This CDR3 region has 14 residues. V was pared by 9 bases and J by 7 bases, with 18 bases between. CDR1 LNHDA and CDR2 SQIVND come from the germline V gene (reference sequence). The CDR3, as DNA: TGTGCCAGCGGGACGGAACTTTCGGGTGAAAAACTGTTTTTT. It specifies CASGTELSGEKLFF.

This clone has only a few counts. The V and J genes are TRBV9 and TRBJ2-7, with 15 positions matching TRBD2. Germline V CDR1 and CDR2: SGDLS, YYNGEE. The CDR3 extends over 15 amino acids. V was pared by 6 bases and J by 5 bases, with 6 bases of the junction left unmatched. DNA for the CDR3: TGTGCCAGCACCTTGGGACTAGCGGGGGGCGACGAGCAGTACTTC. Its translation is CASTLGLAGGDEQYF.

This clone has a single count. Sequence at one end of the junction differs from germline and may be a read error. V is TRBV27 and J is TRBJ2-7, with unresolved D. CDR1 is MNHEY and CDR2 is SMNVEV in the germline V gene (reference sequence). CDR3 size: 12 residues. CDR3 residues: CATSDGSYEQYF. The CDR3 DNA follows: TGTGCCACCAGTGACGGTTCCTACGAGCAGTACTTC.

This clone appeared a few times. CDR3 in DNA: TGTGCCAGCGATGACGTAGAGAATGGCTACACCTTC. This codes for CASDDVENGYTF. The rearrangement uses TRBV6-8 and TRBJ1-2; D gene unclear. This CDR3 has 12 amino acids. CDR1 is MNHGY and CDR2 is SAAAGT in the germline V gene. V was cut by 8 bases and J by 6 bases, with 13 bases left in between.